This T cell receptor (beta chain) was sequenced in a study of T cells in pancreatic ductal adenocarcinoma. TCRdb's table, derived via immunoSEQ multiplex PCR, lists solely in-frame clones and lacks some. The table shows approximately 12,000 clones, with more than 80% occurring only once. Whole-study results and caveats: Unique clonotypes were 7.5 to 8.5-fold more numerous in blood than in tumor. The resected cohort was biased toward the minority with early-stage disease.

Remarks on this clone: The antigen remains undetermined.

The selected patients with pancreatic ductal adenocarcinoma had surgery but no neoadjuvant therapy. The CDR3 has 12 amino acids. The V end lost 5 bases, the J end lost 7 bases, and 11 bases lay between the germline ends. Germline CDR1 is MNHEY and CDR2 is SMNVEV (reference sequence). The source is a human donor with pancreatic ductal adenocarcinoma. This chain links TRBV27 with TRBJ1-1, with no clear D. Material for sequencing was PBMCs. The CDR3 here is CASSLSDREAFF. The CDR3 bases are TGTGCCAGCAGTCTGTCGGACCGTGAAGCTTTCTTT.